This T cell receptor (beta chain) comes out of a study of cytomegalovirus exposure and HLA in healthy donors. V was shortened by 5 bases and J by 8 bases, with 19 bases between the two germline ends. The CDR3 runs to 15 residues. Germline V CDR1 and CDR2: SGHVS, FQNEAQ. The primer mix had 60 Vbeta and 13 Jbeta primers. Here immunoSEQ multiplex PCR was the method, and the copy in TCRdb shows in-frame clones only, minus some. The sample lists under 130,000 clones, roughly three quarters occurring once. The TCR sequence derives from a woman between 18 and 30 years old in good health and CMV-seropositive. The gene calls are TRBV7-8 and TRBJ2-1; tentatively, D is TRBD2 (7 bases). Sequencing input: PBMCs. Here the CDR3 DNA reads TGTGCCAGCAGCCGGGGGGACACCCCAAGGTATGAGCAGTTCTTC. It encodes CASSRGDTPRYEQFF.